This T cell receptor beta chain was recovered during a study of T cell responses to AZD1222 COVID-19 vaccine. The assay was immunoSEQ multiplex PCR, and TCRdb's table has in-frame clones only and misses some. The sample gives some 190,000 clones, about nine tenths of which show up once; 1.5% to 2% is in the top ten. Between the trimmed V and J ends, which lost 1 base and 6 bases, there was a span of 10 bases. From germline, CDR1 is MGHDK and CDR2 SYGVNS. The CDR3 is made up of 13 amino acids. The specimen was peripheral blood, collected 28 days after the second AZD1222 dose. The sequence was obtained from an adult who received the AZD1222 COVID-19 vaccine. This chain connects TRBV25-1 to TRBJ2-7, with a tentative D call TRBD2 (6 bases). The DNA of the CDR3 is TGTGCCAGCAGTGAATTGGAGGGTAGCGAGCAGTACTTC. Translation: CASSELEGSEQYF.